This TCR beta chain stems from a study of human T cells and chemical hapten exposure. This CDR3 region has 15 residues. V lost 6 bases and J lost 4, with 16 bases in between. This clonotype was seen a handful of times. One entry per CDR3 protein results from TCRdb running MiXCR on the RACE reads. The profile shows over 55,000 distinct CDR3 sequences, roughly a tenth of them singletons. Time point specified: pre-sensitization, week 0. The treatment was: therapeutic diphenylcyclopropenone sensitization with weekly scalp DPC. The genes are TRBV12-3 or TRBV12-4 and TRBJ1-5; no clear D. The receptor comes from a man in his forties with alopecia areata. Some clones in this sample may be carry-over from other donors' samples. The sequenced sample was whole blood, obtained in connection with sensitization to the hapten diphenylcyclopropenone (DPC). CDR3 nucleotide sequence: TGTGCCAGCAGCCCCTTTGGCCGGACGAATCAGCCCCAGCATTTT. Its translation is CASSPFGRTNQPQHF.